This T cell receptor beta chain was observed in a study of cytomegalovirus exposure and HLA in healthy donors. Germline CDR1 SNHLY, CDR2 FYNNEI. Trimming took 0 bases from V and 6 from J, leaving 15 bases between them. CDR3 length equals 16 residues. Both 60 Vbeta primers and 13 Jbeta primers went into the PCR. The assay was immunoSEQ multiplex PCR, and TCRdb's table has in-frame clones only and misses some. Of around 87,000 clones in the sample, more than 65% were seen once. The TCR was taken from a girl aged 2 to 9 in good health and CMV-seropositive. The rearrangement joins TRBV2 to TRBJ2-1, with a weak D call TRBD2 (5 bases). Input material: PBMCs. In DNA, the CDR3 is TGTGCCAGCAGTGAAGCGGGAGTAGTCTTGGGCAATGAGCAGTTCTTC. Protein: CASSEAGVVLGNEQFF.